This TCR beta chain is drawn from a study of cytomegalovirus exposure and HLA in healthy donors. Study-level background: Of the donors genotyped, 398 in all, 80% to 85% fell in the Caucasian-associated ancestry cluster. Findings of the study overall: Analyzed later, association rates of TCRs varied across HLA loci, with DRB1 most and HLA-C fewest. With later analysis, a missense DCLRE1C variant became linked to TCR beta V- and J-gene trimming.

Primers included in the PCR were 60 Vbeta and 13 Jbeta primers. The assay was immunoSEQ multiplex PCR, and TCRdb's table has in-frame clones only and misses some. The top ten hold under 7% of the sample, which has tens of thousands of clones, over 75% seen once. Comments on this clone: Its antigen remains unidentified.

From germline, CDR1 is MNHEY and CDR2 SMNVEV (reference sequence). The CDR3 loop spans 16 amino acids. Unmatched junction bases numbered 8, after V lost 4 bases and J lost 4 bases. V gene TRBV27 combines with J gene TRBJ1-2, with 11 bases fitting TRBD1. The TCR comes from a man younger than 40 in good health and CMV-seropositive. Sample: PBMCs. This CDR3 is CASSSTPGTGGYGYTF. The CDR3 nucleotides are TGTGCCAGCAGTTCCACCCCCGGGACAGGGGGCTATGGCTACACCTTC.